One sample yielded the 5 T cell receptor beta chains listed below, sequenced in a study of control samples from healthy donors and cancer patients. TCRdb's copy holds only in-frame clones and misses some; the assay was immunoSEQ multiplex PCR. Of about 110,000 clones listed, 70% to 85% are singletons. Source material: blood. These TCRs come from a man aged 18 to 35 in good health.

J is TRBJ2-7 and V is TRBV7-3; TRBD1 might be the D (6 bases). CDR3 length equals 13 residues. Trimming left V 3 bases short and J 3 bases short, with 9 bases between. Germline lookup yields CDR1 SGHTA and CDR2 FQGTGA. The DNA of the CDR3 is TGTGCCAGCAGCTTGGACAGAATCTACGAGCAGTACTTC. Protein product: CASSLDRIYEQYF.

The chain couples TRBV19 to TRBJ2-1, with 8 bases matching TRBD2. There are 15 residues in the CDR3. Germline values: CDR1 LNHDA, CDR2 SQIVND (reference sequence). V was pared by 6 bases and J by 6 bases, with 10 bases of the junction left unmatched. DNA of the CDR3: TGTGCCAGTAGAAGAGCTAGCGGGTTTGTCAATGAGCAGTTCTTC. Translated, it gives CASRRASGFVNEQFF.

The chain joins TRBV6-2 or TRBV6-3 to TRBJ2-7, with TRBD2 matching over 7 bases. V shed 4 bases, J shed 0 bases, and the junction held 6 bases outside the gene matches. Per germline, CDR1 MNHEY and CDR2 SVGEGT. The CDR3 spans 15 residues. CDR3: CASSFGGTASYEQYV. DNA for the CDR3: TGTGCCAGCAGTTTCGGGGGGACTGCCTCCTACGAGCAGTACGTC.

The CDR3: CASSSFYNEQFF. The CDR3 DNA sequence: TGTGCCAGCAGCTCTTTTTACAATGAGCAGTTCTTC. The chain joins TRBV14 to TRBJ2-1; D is unclear. CDR1 is SGHDN, CDR2 FVKESK, per germline. V lost 5 bases to trimming and J lost 4 bases, with 6 bases between them. This CDR3 spans 12 amino acids. The variable domain in full, with the rest retrieved from reference TRBV14 and TRBJ2-1, is EAGVTQFPSHSVIEKGQTVTLRCDPISGHDNLYWYRRVMGKEIKFLLHFVKESKQDESGMPNNRFLAERTGGTYSTLKVQPAELEDSGVYFCASSSFYNEQFFGPGTRLTVL.

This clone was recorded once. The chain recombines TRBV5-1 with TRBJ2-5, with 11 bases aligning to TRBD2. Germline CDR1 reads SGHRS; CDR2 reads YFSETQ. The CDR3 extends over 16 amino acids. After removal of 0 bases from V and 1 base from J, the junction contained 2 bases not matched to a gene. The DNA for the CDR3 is TGCGCCAGCAGCTTGGGACTAGCGGGACCCCAAGAGACCCAGTACTTC. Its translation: CASSLGLAGPQETQYF.